The rows below give T cell receptor beta chains drawn from one sample of a study of cytomegalovirus exposure and HLA in healthy donors. This table comes from immunoSEQ multiplex PCR, and its TCRdb copy is limited to in-frame clones, with some not included. The sample yields about 67,000 clones, 65% to 70% seen once. The source material was PBMCs. The receptors were gathered from a woman aged 30 to 39 in good health and CMV-seronegative. Both conserved end residues are part of each CDR3. A D gene is named only where the DNA matches it firmly. The size field is filled for only some rows; it gives once, few, many or a size class.

>few|.|TRBJ2-5|TRBV18
TGTGCCAGCTCGCGTAATCCGGGTGGGGCTCAAGAGACCCAGTACTTC
CASSRNPGGAQETQYF
>.|.|TRBJ2-7|TRBV7-8
TGTGCTATTTTCAAACAGAAGACGGCATACGAGCAGTACTTC
CAIFKQKTAYEQYF
>few|.|TRBJ1-1|TRBV10-1
TGCGCCAGCAGTGAGTCTGGAGAGGTCACTGAAGCTTTCTTT
CASSESGEVTEAFF
>.|.|TRBJ1-2|TRBV6-1
TGTGCCAGCAGTGACGGAGGGGCGGACTATGGCTACACCTTC
CASSDGGADYGYTF
>.|.|TRBJ1-2|TRBV27
TGTGCCAGCAGTTTATCAGGAGGGAGTATCGATGGCTACACCTTC
CASSLSGGSIDGYTF
>.|TRBD1|TRBJ1-1|TRBV6-1
TGTGCCAGCACCGGGACAGGGGGCCCTGAAGCTTTCTTT
CASTGTGGPEAFF
>.|TRBD1|TRBJ2-7|TRBV10-3
TGTGCCATCAGTGGATCGGGACAGGGGAACTACGAGCAGTACTTC
CAISGSGQGNYEQYF
>few|TRBD1|TRBJ1-5|TRBV4-2
TGTGCCAGCAGCACAGGGGAAAGTCCCAATCAGCCCCAGCATTTT
CASSTGESPNQPQHF
>.|TRBD2|TRBJ2-3|TRBV7-2
TGTGCCAGCAGCTTAAATAGCGGGGGGATCGCGGATACGCAGTATTTT
CASSLNSGGIADTQYF
>.|.|TRBJ1-2|TRBV19
TGTGCCAGTAGCCTCCCCCGAGGGAGTGCTAACTATGGCTACACCTTC
CASSLPRGSANYGYTF
>few|.|TRBJ1-1|TRBV9
TGTGCCAGCAGCGTAGCGGCAGCGACTGAAGCTTTCTTT
CASSVAAATEAFF
>.|TRBD2|TRBJ2-1|TRBV4-1
TGCGCCAGCAGCCTTCGGGGGGGGCAACTTTTCTCTCACAATGAGCAGTTCTTC
CASSLRGGQLFSHNEQFF
>.|.|TRBJ2-5|TRBV10-3
TGTGCCATCCGGGACTTCCAAGAGACCCAGTACTTC
CAIRDFQETQYF
>.|TRBD1|TRBJ2-2|TRBV2
TGTGCCAGCAGTGAACAGGGACAGTCGAACACCGGGGAGCTGTTTTTT
CASSEQGQSNTGELFF
>.|.|TRBJ1-2|TRBV15
TGTGCCACCAGCAGAGATCGGGGGATCGAGGGCTACACCTTC
CATSRDRGIEGYTF
>few|TRBD1|TRBJ2-2|TRBV6-1
TGTGCCAGCAGTCCCGGGACAGGGTACGGGGAGCTGTTTTTT
CASSPGTGYGELFF
>.|TRBD2|TRBJ2-1|TRBV19
TGTGCCAGTGCCGACGACCGGGAGGAGGAGCAGTTCTTC
CASADDREEEQFF
>.|TRBD2|TRBJ2-3|TRBV4-2
TGTGCCAGCAGCCAACAAACTAGCGGGGGGTCGAGCACAGATACGCAGTATTTT
CASSQQTSGGSSTDTQYF
>.|.|TRBJ2-1|TRBV2
TGTGCCAGCAGTCCGACAGGGGAGGGTAAGCAGTTCTTC
CASSPTGEGKQFF
>.|TRBD1|TRBJ1-6|TRBV19
TGTGCCAGTAGGGACAGGGATAATTCACCCCTCCACTTT
CASRDRDNSPLHF
>.|.|TRBJ2-5|TRBV11-3
TGTGCCAGCAGTAGGGGCAGGCTAAGGGAGACCCAGTACTTC
CASSRGRLRETQYF
>.|TRBD1|TRBJ1-2|TRBV7-9
TGTGCCAGCAGCCCGGACAGGGAGGGGGATGGCTACACCTTC
CASSPDREGDGYTF
>.|.|TRBJ2-3|TRBV30
TGTGCCTGGAGGGGGGGAATTCACACAGATACGCAGTATTTT
CAWRGGIHTDTQYF
>few|TRBD2|TRBJ2-2|TRBV6-1
TGTGCCAGCCAGAGGACTAGCGCCAACACCGGGGAGCTGTTTTTT
CASQRTSANTGELFF
>few|.|TRBJ1-1|TRBV19
TGTGCCAGTAGTATGGGGAGAACTGAAGCTTTCTTT
CASSMGRTEAFF
>.|TRBD2|TRBJ2-3|TRBV6-6
TGTGCCAGCAGTTACCCCGGGGGGGCCAAAGATACGCAGTATTTT
CASSYPGGAKDTQYF
>once|.|TRBJ2-1|TRBV29-1
TGCAGCGTTAAACCACGGGGGTCCAATGAGCAGTTCTTC
CSVKPRGSNEQFF
>few|TRBD1|TRBJ2-2|TRBV7-3
TGTGCCAGCAGCTACGGACAGGGAGGTTACCGGGGAGCTGTTTTT
CASSYGQGGYRGAVF
>.|TRBD1|TRBJ1-1|TRBV27
TGTGCCAGCAGTTCAACAGGGGTGACTGAAGCTTTCTTT
CASSSTGVTEAFF
>.|.|TRBJ1-2|TRBV28
TGTGCCACCGGGTCCTCCTATGGCTACACCTTC
CATGSSYGYTF
>.|TRBD1|TRBJ2-7|TRBV27
TGTGCCAGCAGTTTAGTAGGGACAGGGAGGTACGAGCAGTACTTC
CASSLVGTGRYEQYF
>.|TRBD2|TRBJ2-3|TRBV5-5
TGTGCCAGCAGCTTTGGCGGGGGGGTGACAGATACGCAGTATTTT
CASSFGGGVTDTQYF
>.|TRBD2|TRBJ2-1|TRBV11-2
TGTGCCAGCAGCTTAGGGGCGGGGGGCCGTTACAATGAGCAGTTCTTC
CASSLGAGGRYNEQFF
>.|.|TRBJ2-7|TRBV15
TGTGCCACCAGCAGACGTTCCTCCTCGGGGAACTACGAGCAGTACTTC
CATSRRSSSGNYEQYF
>.|TRBD1|TRBJ1-2|TRBV11-3
TGTGCCAGCAGCTTAGAGGGACAGGGCATTTCAAACTATGGCTACACCTTC
CASSLEGQGISNYGYTF
>.|.|TRBJ2-1|TRBV6-6
TGTGCTACGAACCGGGGTGGCATCAATGAGCAGTTCTTC
CATNRGGINEQFF
>.|TRBD1|TRBJ2-2|TRBV10-3
TGTGCCATCAGTGAGTCGAAATCAGGGGGCTGGACCGGGGAGCTGTTTTTT
CAISESKSGGWTGELFF
>.|.|TRBJ1-4|TRBV28
TGTGCCAGCAGTTTATCTTCGGGATTGCTGGCGGGCAATAATGAAAAACTGTTTTTT
CASSLSSGLLAGNNEKLFF
>few|TRBD1|TRBJ1-1|TRBV6-1
TGTGCCAGCAGGGACAGGGGGCTCACTGAAGCTTTCTTT
CASRDRGLTEAFF
>.|.|TRBJ2-1|TRBV2
TGTGCCAGCAGTGAAGTTCGGACAGACAATGAGCAGTTCTTC
CASSEVRTDNEQFF
>.|.|TRBJ2-1|TRBV5-1
TGCGCCAGCAGCTTTTTTCGGAGCTCCGTCTACAATGAGCAGTTCTTC
CASSFFRSSVYNEQFF
>.|.|TRBJ2-2|TRBV19
TGTGCCAGTAGTGGAGACAGCGACACCGGGGAGCTGTTTTTT
CASSGDSDTGELFF
>.|TRBD2|TRBJ2-1|TRBV29-1
TGCAGCGTTGACGGGAGGACCTACAATGAGCAGTTCTTC
CSVDGRTYNEQFF
>.|.|TRBJ1-5|TRBV19
TGTGCCAGTAGTACTAGACAGAATAATCAGCCCCAGCATTTT
CASSTRQNNQPQHF
>.|TRBD2|TRBJ2-5|TRBV19
TGTGCCAGTAGTTCCCTGTTAGCGGGGGGGCTGGAGACCCAGTACTTC
CASSSLLAGGLETQYF